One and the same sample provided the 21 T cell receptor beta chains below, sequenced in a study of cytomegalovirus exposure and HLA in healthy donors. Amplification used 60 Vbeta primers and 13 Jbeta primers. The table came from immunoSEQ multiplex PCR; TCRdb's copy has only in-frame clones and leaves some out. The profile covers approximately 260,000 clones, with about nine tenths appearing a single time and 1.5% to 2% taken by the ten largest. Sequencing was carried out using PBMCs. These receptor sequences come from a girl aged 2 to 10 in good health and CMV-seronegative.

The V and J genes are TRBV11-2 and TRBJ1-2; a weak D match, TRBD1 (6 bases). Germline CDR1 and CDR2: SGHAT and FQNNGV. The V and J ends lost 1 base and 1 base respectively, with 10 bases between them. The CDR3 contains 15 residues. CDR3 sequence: CASSLGQERNYGYTF. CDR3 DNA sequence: TGTGCCAGCAGCTTAGGACAGGAGCGTAACTATGGCTACACCTTC.

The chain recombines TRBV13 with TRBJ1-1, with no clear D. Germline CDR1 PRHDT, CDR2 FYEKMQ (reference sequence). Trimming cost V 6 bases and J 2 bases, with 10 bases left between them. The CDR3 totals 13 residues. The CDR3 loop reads CASSPRSNTEAFF. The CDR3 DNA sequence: TGTGCCAGCAGTCCCAGGTCTAACACTGAAGCTTTCTTT.

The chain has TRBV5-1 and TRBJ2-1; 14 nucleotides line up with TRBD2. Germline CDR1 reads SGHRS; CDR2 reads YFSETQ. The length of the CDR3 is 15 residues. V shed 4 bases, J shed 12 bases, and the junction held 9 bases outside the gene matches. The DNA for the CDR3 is TGCGCCAGCAGCCCACCCGGGACTAGCGGGAGCGGGCAGTTCTTC. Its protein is CASSPPGTSGSGQFF.

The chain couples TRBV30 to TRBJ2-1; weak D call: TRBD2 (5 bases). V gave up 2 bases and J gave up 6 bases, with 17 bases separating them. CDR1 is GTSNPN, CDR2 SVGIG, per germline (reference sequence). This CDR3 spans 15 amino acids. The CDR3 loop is CAWSKGVRIFNEQFF. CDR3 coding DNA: TGTGCCTGGAGTAAGGGAGTAAGGATTTTCAATGAGCAGTTCTTC. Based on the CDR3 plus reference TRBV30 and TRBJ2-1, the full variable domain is SQTIHQWPATLVQPVGSPLSLECTVEGTSNPNLYWYRQAAGRGLQLLFYSVGIGQISSEVPQNLSASRPQDRQFILSSKKLLLSDSGFYLCAWSKGVRIFNEQFFGPGTRLTVL.

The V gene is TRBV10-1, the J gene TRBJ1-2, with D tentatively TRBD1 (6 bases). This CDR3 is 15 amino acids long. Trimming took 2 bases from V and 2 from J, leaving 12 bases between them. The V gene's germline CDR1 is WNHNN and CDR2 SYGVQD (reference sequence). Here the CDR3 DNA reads TGCGCCAGCAGTGAGATAGGACAGCCCAACTATGGCTACACCTTC. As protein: CASSEIGQPNYGYTF.

CDR3 protein: CATSRDGTGANYGYTF. CDR3 DNA sequence: TGTGCCACCAGCAGAGATGGAACAGGGGCCAACTATGGCTACACCTTC. The chain links TRBV15 to TRBJ1-2; 7 bases are a match to TRBD1. The CDR3 runs to 16 residues. Germline CDR1 reads LNHNV; CDR2 reads YYDKDF (reference sequence). The V gene end was trimmed by 0 bases and the J gene end by 2 bases; junction bases not matched to a gene: 6.

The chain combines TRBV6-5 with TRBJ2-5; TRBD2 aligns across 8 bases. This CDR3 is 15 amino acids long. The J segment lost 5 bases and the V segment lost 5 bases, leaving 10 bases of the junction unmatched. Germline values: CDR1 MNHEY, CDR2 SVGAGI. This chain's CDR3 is CASSAGGTTYETQYF. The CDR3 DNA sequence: TGTGCCAGCAGTGCGGGGGGCACGACGTATGAGACCCAGTACTTC.

The CDR3 spells CASSIRGQGENYEQYF. As DNA, the CDR3 is TGTGCCAGCAGTATACGAGGACAGGGGGAAAACTACGAGCAGTACTTC. V gene TRBV7-9 combines with J gene TRBJ2-7; 10 bases map to TRBD1. This CDR3 comprises 16 residues. Losses at the gene ends were 6 bases for V and 3 bases for J; bases not matched to a gene: 11. CDR1 and CDR2 from the germline V gene are SEHNR and FQNEAQ (reference sequence).

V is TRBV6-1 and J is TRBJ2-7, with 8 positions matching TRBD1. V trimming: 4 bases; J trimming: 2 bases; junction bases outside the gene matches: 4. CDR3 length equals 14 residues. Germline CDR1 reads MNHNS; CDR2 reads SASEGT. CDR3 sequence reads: CASSVGTGAYEQYF. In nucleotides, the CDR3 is TGTGCCAGCAGTGTTGGGACAGGAGCCTACGAGCAGTACTTC.

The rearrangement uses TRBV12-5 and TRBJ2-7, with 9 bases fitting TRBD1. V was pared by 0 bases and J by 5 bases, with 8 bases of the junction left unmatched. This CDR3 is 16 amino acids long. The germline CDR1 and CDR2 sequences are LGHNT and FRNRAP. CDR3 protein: CASGLVRGTGLHEQYF. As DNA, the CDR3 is TGTGCTAGTGGTTTGGTACGAGGGACAGGGCTGCACGAGCAGTACTTC.

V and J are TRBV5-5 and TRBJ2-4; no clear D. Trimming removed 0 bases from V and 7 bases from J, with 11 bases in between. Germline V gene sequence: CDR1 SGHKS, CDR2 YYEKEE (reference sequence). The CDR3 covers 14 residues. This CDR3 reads CASSLAGAENIQYF. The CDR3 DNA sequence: TGTGCCAGCAGCTTGGCAGGTGCTGAGAACATTCAGTACTTC.

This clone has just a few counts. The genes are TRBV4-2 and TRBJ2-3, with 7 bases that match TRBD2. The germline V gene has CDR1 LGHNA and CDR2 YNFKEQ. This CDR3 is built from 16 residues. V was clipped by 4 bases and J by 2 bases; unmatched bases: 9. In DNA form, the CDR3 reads TGTGCCAGCAGCCTCGCTAGCGGTAGCACCACAGATACGCAGTATTTT. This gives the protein CASSLASGSTTDTQYF.

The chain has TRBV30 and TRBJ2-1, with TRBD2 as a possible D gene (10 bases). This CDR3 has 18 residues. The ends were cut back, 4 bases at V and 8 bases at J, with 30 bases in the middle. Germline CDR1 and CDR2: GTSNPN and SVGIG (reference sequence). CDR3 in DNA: TGTGCCTGGACCTCCCGGGACAGGGAACTAGCGGGAAGGTATGAGCAGTTCTTC. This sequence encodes CAWTSRDRELAGRYEQFF.

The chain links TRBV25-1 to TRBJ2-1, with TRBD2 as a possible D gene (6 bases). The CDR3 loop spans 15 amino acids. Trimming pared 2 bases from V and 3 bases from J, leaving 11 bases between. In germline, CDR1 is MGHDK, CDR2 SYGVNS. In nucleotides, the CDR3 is TGTGCCAGCAGTGAAACGAGACTAGACTACAATGAGCAGTTCTTC. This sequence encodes CASSETRLDYNEQFF.

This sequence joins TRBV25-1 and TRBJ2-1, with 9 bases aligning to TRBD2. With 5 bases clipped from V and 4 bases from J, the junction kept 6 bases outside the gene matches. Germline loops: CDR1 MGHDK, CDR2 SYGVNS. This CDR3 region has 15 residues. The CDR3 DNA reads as TGTGCCAGCAGTCTGGCGGGAGGGCCTTACAATGAGCAGTTCTTC. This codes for CASSLAGGPYNEQFF.

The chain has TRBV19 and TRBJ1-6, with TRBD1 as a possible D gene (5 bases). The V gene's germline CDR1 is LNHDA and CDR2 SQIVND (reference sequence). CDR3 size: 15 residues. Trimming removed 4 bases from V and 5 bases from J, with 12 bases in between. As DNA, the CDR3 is TGTGCCAGTAGTACGGCGGGGGGTGATAATTCACCCCTCCACTTT. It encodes CASSTAGGDNSPLHF.

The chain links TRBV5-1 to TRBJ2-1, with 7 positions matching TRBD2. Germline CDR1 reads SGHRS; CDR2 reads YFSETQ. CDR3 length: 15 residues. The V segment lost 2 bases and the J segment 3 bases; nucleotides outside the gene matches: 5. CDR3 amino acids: CASSLGERDYNEQFF. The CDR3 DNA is TGCGCCAGCAGCTTAGGGGAGCGGGACTACAATGAGCAGTTCTTC.

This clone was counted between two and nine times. CDR3 loop: CAWSLGQGGTDTQYF. The CDR3 DNA reads TGTGCCTGGAGCCTGGGACAGGGGGGGACAGATACGCAGTATTTT. The chain is built from TRBV30 and TRBJ2-3; 11 bases fit TRBD1. J was trimmed by 3 bases and V by 3 bases; bases with no gene match: 5. CDR3 size: 15 residues. Looked up from germline, CDR1 is GTSNPN and CDR2 is SVGIG (reference sequence).

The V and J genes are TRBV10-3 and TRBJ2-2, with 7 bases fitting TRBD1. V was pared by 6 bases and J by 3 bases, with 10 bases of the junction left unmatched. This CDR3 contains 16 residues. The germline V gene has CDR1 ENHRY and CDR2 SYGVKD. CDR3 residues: CAIRRQGEPYTGELFF. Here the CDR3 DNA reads TGTGCCATCAGACGACAGGGAGAGCCCTACACCGGGGAGCTGTTTTTT.

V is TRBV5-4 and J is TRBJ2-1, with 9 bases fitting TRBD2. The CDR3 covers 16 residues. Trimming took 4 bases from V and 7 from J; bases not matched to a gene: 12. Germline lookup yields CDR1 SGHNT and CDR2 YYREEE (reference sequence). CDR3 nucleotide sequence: TGTGCCAGCAGCCATCCTATCGCGGGAGGGCAGAATGAGCAGTTCTTC. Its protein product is CASSHPIAGGQNEQFF. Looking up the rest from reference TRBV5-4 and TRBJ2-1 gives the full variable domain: ETGVTQSPTHLIKTRGQQVTLRCSSQSGHNTVSWYQQALGQGPQFIFQYYREEENGRGNFPPRFSGLQFPNYSSELNVNALELDDSALYLCASSHPIAGGQNEQFFGPGTRLTVL.

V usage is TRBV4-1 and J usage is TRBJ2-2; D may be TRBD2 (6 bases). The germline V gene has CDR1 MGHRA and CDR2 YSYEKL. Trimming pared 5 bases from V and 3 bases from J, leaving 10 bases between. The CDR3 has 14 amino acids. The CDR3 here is CASSERGYTGELFF. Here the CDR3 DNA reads TGCGCCAGCAGCGAACGGGGGTACACCGGGGAGCTGTTTTTT.